The 6 T cell receptor beta chains in this list originate from one sample, sequenced in a study of blood T cell repertoires in COVID-19. Assay used: immunoSEQ multiplex PCR; TCRdb lists only in-frame clones, some missing. This sample carries about 90,000 clones, roughly 70% of them seen once, and the ten largest clones take around 14%. The source material was peripheral blood. These receptors all stem from a woman at least 80 years old with acute or convalescent COVID-19.

The table lists this clone with a few counts. This chain uses TRBV6-2 or TRBV6-3 with TRBJ2-1; TRBD2 aligns across 8 bases. Germline V gene data show CDR1 as MNHEY and CDR2 as SVGEGT. V shed 2 bases, J shed 4 bases, and the junction held 7 bases outside the gene matches. The CDR3 consists of 16 residues. CDR3 residues: CASSYPQKRGYNEQFF. The CDR3 DNA reads TGTGCCAGCAGTTACCCACAGAAGCGGGGGTACAATGAGCAGTTCTTC.

This clone was seen a few times. The chain joins TRBV14 to TRBJ1-6; D remains ambiguous. With 1 base removed from V and 7 bases from J, the gap between germline ends came to 11 bases. CDR3 length: 15 residues. CDR1 SGHDN and CDR2 FVKESK come from the germline V gene. CDR3 residues: CASSQAANRNSPLHF. DNA of the CDR3: TGTGCCAGCAGCCAAGCGGCGAACAGAAATTCACCCCTCCACTTT.

This chain connects TRBV6-5 to TRBJ2-5; TRBD2 matches at 9 bases. The CDR3 consists of 12 residues. Looked up from germline, CDR1 is MNHEY and CDR2 is SVGAGI. V shed 6 bases, J shed 7 bases, and the junction held 3 bases outside the gene matches. As DNA, the CDR3 is TGTGCCAGCAGACTAGCGGGCCCGACCCAGTACTTC. This translates into CASRLAGPTQYF.

This chain connects TRBV11-2 to TRBJ1-6, with D perhaps TRBD1 (5 bases). CDR1 and CDR2 from the germline V gene are SGHAT and FQNNGV. CDR3 size: 18 residues. The V end was cut by 3 bases, the J end by 5 bases, with 20 bases between. Here the CDR3 DNA reads TGTGCCAGCAGCTTGGAAGGGGTTCGCCCTCTAAATAATTCACCCCTCCACTTT. It translates to CASSLEGVRPLNNSPLHF.

The chain couples TRBV5-1 to TRBJ1-1; D may be TRBD1 (6 bases). The germline V gene encodes CDR1 SGHRS and CDR2 YFSETQ. Trimming stripped 1 base from V and 5 bases from J, with 18 bases between. This CDR3 has 16 amino acids. CDR3 sequence: CASSLSPTGQGTEAFF. For the CDR3, the DNA is TGCGCCAGCAGCTTGTCCCCCACAGGGCAGGGGACTGAAGCTTTCTTT.

This chain links TRBV20-1 with TRBJ1-2, with TRBD1 matching over 9 bases. Germline V gene sequence: CDR1 DFQATT, CDR2 SNEGSKA (reference sequence). The V segment lost 3 bases and the J segment 4 bases; nucleotides outside the gene matches: 6. CDR3 length equals 14 residues. The CDR3 DNA is TGCAGTGCTAGTCCTGGGACAGGGAGCTATGGCTACACCTTC. Translating gives CSASPGTGSYGYTF.